This record looks at one T cell receptor beta chain sequence and its context. Its matching antigen is unknown. The CDR3 contains 15 residues. The ends were cut back, 0 bases at V and 0 bases at J, with 9 bases in the middle. Per germline, CDR1 LNHNV and CDR2 YYDKDF (reference sequence). The data were taken from a study of T cells in Graves' hyperthyroidism and ophthalmopathy. Study-level points and caveats: By a 13 V-J model, ophthalmopathy was set apart from stable hyperthyroidism. Ophthalmopathy prediction by the model preceded onset by a median approximately six months.

The diagnoses drew upon clinical symptoms, serum thyroxine and TRAb, thyroid ultrasound and orbital computed tomography. RNA transcripts served as the template for amplifying TCR beta CDR3 regions. First-round RT-PCR with HTBI primers amplified the TCR CDR3 region. TCRdb reprocessed the multiplex PCR reads via MiXCR and lists one record per CDR3 protein. The data contain approximately 300,000 distinct CDR3 sequences, roughly 18% of them singletons. J is TRBJ2-7 and V is TRBV15, with a weak D call TRBD2 (5 bases). The origin of this receptor is a man aged 45-60 years with Graves' ophthalmopathy. The specimen was blood. The CDR3 region has the DNA TGTGCCACCAGCAGAGATTCGGGGAGCTCCTACGAGCAGTACTTC. Protein: CATSRDSGSSYEQYF.